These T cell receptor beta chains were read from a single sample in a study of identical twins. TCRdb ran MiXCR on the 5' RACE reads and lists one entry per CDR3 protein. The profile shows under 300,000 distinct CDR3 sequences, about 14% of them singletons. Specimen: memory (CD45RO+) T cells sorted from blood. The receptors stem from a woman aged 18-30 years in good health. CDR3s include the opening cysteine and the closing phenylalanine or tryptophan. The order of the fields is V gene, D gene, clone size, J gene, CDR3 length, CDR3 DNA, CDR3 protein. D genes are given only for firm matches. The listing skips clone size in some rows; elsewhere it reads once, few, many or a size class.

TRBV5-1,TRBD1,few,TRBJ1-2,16,TGCGCCAGCAGCTTAAACAGGGGGCCAGCCAACTATGGCTACACCTTC,CASSLNRGPANYGYTF
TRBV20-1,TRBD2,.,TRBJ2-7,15,TGCAGTGCTAGACCTCGGACTAGCGGGTCCTACGAGCAGTACTTC,CSARPRTSGSYEQYF
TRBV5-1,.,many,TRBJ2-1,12,TGCGCCAGCAGTGTTATTGACAATGAGCAGTTCTTC,CASSVIDNEQFF
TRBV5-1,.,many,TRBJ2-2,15,TGCGCCAGCGCATCTACAGGGCGTATGACCGGGGAGCTGTTTTTT,CASASTGRMTGELFF
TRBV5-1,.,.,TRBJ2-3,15,TGCGCCAGCAGCCGGACTGCTTCAAGCACAGATACGCAGTATTTT,CASSRTASSTDTQYF
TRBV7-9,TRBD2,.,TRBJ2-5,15,TGTGCCAGCAGCCCCCGACTAAGCGGGAAAGAGACCCAGTACTTC,CASSPRLSGKETQYF
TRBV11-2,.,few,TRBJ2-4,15,TGTGCCAGCAGCTCTCTGGACGGCTACAAAAACATTCAGTACTTC,CASSSLDGYKNIQYF
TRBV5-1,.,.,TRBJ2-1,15,TGCGCCAGCAGCTTGGCCAGGGGAATCTACAATGAGCAGTTCTTC,CASSLARGIYNEQFF
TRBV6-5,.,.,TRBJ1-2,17,TGTGCCAGCAGTTACTCGAACCCCTCCACCTGGGGGGGTGGCTACACCTTC,CASSYSNPSTWGGGYTF
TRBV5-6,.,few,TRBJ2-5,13,TGTGCCAGCAGCAATGACAGACAGGAGACCCAGTACTTC,CASSNDRQETQYF
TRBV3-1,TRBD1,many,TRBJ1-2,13,TGTGCCAGCAGCGTTCGACAGGGGGATGGCTACACCTTC,CASSVRQGDGYTF
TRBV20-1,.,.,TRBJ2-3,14,TGCAGTGCACGCGGACTGGGGGCCCCAGATACGCAGTATTTT,CSARGLGAPDTQYF
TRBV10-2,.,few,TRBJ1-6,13,TGCGCCAGCAGTGAGTCGGGGGGTTCACCCCTCCACTTT,CASSESGGSPLHF
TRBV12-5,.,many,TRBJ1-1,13,TGTGCTAGTGGCAGGGAGGGGAACACTGAAGCTTTCTTT,CASGREGNTEAFF
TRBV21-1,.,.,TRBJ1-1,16,TGTGCCAGCAGCAACCCTCCGGGGCAGATGAACACTGAAGCTTTCTTT,CASSNPPGQMNTEAFF
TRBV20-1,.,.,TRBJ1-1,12,TGCAGTGCTCCCGCCGGGGGCACTGAAGCTTTCTTT,CSAPAGGTEAFF
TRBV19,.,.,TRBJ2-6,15,TGTGCCAGTGAACTTCTGAGTTCTGGGGCCAACGTCCTGACTTTC,CASELLSSGANVLTF
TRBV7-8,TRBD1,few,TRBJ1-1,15,TGTGCCAGCAGCGTGGACAGGGGGCCGAACACTGAAGCTTTCTTT,CASSVDRGPNTEAFF
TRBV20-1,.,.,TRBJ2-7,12,TGCAGTGTAAAGCCGGGAGACTACGAGCAGTACTTC,CSVKPGDYEQYF
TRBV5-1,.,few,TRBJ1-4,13,TGCGCCAGCAGCAGACAGACTAATGAAAAACTGTTTTTT,CASSRQTNEKLFF
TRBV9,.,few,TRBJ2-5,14,TGTGCCAGCAGCGTGGGTCTGGCCGGAGAGACCCAGTACTTC,CASSVGLAGETQYF
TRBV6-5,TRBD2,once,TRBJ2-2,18,TGTGCCAGCAGTTACGGTCGCGGGGGGGCAGGGAAAACCGGGGAGCTGTTTTTT,CASSYGRGGAGKTGELFF
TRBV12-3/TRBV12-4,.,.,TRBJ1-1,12,TGTGCCAGCAGAACTTGGGAGGGGCGAGCTTTCTTT,CASRTWEGRAFF
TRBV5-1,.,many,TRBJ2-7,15,TGCGCCAGCAGCTTGGCAGGGGGGGCATCCTACGAGCAGTACTTC,CASSLAGGASYEQYF
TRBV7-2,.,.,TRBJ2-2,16,TGTGCCAGCAGCTTAATGGGCAGGGGTGGCACCGGGGAGCTGTTTTTT,CASSLMGRGGTGELFF
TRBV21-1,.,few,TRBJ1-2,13,TGTGCCAGCAGGATGTCTTCGGGAAGTGGCTACACCTTC,CASRMSSGSGYTF
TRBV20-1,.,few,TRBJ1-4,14,TGCAGTGCTAGAGATTTCGCTGGTAATGAAAAACTGTTTTTT,CSARDFAGNEKLFF